This TCR beta chain originates from a study of regulatory T cells in long-lasting Graves disease. General observations from the study: Rather than thyroid tissue, only peripheral blood underwent study.

CDR3-region Arm-PCR and iRepertoire HTBI primers produced the TCR beta libraries. TCRdb re-called the multiplex PCR reads through MiXCR, storing one row per CDR3 protein. In the table there are around 460,000 distinct CDR3 sequences, roughly 22% of which are singletons. There are many counts of this clonotype. No antigen is known for it. The time point is: persistent/refractory GD, antithyroid drugs over 5 years with positive TRAb. The authors made the TCR library using RNA they extracted from PBMCs. Diagnosis followed American Thyroid Association guidelines for Graves' disease. The sample consisted of peripheral blood mononuclear cells (PBMCs), taken when the disease was refractory, from a patient treated with antithyroid drugs. This TCR came from a female donor with Graves disease.

The CDR3 protein is CASSLEGEAFF. In DNA form, the CDR3 reads TGTGCCAGCAGTTTAGAGGGAGAAGCTTTCTTT. The rearrangement joins TRBV28 to TRBJ1-1; the D is unclear. Germline-derived CDR1 and CDR2 are MDHEN and SYDVKM. The length of the CDR3 is 11 residues. V lost 2 bases, J lost 8 bases, and 6 bases lay in between.